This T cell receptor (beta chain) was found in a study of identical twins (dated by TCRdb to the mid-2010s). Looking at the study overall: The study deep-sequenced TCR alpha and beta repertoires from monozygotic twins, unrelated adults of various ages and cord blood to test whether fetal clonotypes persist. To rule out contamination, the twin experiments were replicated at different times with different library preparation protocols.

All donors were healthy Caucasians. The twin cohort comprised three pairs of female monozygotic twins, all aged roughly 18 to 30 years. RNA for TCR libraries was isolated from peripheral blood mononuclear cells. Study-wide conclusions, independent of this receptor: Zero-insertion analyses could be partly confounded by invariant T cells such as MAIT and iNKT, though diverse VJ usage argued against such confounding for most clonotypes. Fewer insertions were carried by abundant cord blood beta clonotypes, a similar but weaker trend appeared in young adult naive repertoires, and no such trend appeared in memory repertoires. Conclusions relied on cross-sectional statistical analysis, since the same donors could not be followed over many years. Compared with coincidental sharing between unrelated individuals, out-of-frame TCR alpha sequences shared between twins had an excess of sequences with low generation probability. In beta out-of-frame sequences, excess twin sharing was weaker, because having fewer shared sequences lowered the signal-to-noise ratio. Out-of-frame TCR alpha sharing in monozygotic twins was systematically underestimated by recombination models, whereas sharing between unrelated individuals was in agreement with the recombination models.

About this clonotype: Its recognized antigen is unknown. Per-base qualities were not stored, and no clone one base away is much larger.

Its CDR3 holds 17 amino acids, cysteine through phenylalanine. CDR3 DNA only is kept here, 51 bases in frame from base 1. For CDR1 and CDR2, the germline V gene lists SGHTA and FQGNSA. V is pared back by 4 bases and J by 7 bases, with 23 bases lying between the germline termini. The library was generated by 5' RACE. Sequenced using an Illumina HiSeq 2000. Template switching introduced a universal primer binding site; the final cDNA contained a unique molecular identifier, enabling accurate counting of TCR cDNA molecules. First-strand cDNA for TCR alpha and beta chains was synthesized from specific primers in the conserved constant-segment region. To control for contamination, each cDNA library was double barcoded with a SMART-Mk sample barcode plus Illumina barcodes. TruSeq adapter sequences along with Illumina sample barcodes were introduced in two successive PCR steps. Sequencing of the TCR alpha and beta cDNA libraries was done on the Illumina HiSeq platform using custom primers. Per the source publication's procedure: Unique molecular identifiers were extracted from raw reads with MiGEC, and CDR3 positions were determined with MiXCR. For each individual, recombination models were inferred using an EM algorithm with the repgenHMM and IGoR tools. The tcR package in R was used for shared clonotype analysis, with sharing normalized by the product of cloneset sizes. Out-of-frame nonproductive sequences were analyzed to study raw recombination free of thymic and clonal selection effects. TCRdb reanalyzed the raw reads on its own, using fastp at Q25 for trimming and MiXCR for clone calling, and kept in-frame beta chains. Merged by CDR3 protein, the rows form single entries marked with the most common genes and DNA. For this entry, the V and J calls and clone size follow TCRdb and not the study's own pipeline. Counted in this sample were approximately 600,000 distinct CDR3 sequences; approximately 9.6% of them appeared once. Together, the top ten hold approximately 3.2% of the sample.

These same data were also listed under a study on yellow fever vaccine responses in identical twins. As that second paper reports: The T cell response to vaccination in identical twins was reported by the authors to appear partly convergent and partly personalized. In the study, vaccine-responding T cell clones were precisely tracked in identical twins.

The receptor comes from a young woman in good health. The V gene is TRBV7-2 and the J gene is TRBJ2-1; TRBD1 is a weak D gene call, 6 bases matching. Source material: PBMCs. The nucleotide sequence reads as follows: TGTGCCAGCAGCTCACCTGTTGGGCAGGGGAGAAGGAATGAGCAGTTCTTC. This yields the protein CASSSPVGQGRRNEQFF.